The present TCR beta chain was sequenced within a study of breast tumors, draining lymph nodes, adjacent tissues (TCRdb year 2016). In the study overall: In breast cancer patients, the study compared the TCR beta repertoires of tumor, adjacent nontumor tissue and axillary lymph nodes. In human breast cancer, the study set out to evaluate how tumor, surrounding tissue and draining lymph node repertoires relate to one another and whether T cells may move between these sites. Here is what the overall study found, with its caveats: The data were judged consistent with most tumor T cells deriving from the lymph node and then expanding within tumor tissue. Tumors showed preferential V and J gene usage, and their T-cell repertoire diversity fell below that of lymph nodes yet above that of nontumor tissue. Tumor and nontumor tissue repertoires were significantly more similar in luminal-like than in basal-like breast cancer. Rather than being directly demonstrated, the conclusion that tumor T cells originate in lymph nodes was presented as consistent with a hypothesis.

Sequencing used an Illumina HiSeq 2000. TCR beta chain libraries were generated by multiplex PCR amplification. The amplified TCR beta chain products were analyzed by high-throughput sequencing. TCRdb reprocessed the public reads (quality trimming at Q25 with fastp, clone calling with MiXCR) and kept in-frame beta chains. Here each entry gathers all rows of one CDR3 protein and keeps the most common genes and DNA. In this sample the table shows fewer than 200,000 distinct CDR3 sequences, approximately 30% of which occur a single time. The ten largest clones take up about 4% of the sample. The lymph node samples were taken from the axillary draining lymph nodes of breast cancer patients. The CDR3 starts with the cysteine, ends with the phenylalanine, and has 15 residues. Of the read, only the CDR3 DNA is kept; its 45 bases are in frame from base 1. Reading the germline V gene (reference sequence) gives CDR1 LNHDA and CDR2 SQIVND. Trimming at the junction amounts to 0 bases on V and 1 base on J, and the germline ends lie 8 bases apart.

This clonotype was seen repeatedly, ten times or more. Its antigen is not yet known. The record has no base qualities; no much larger clone is one base away. The source of this sequence is a female donor with breast cancer. Some clones in this sample may be carry-over from other donors' samples. Recombination linked TRBV19 to TRBJ2-3, and perhaps TRBD1 as D gene, on 5 matching bases. What was sequenced was axillary lymph node tissue. CDR3 loop: CASSIEAGRTDTQYF. The DNA sequence is given as TGTGCCAGTAGTATAGAAGCAGGGCGCACAGATACGCAGTATTTT.